The text below deals with one T cell receptor (beta chain). Its target is not known. With 60 Vbeta and 13 Jbeta primers, the PCR was carried out. Libraries were prepared by immunoSEQ multiplex PCR; TCRdb keeps only in-frame clonotypes and omits some of them. The sample includes about 140,000 clones, 75% to 85% of them seen just once. The data derive from a study of cytomegalovirus exposure and HLA in healthy donors. Whole-study findings and limits: Clonal expansion, a later analysis showed, was greater in HLA-associated TCR beta chains than in equally common others. Association of 15,000 to 20,000 TCR beta sequences with HLA alleles was found at 0.05 false discovery rate in a later analysis.

V was clipped by 0 bases and J by 1 base; unmatched bases: 5. CDR1 is SQVTM, CDR2 ANQGSEA, per germline. The CDR3 has 15 amino acids. This chain links TRBV29-1 with TRBJ2-7; 8 bases are a match to TRBD2. This TCR was sampled from a man aged 50 or older in good health and CMV-seronegative. The sequenced material came from PBMCs. CDR3 sequence reads: CSVEDIASGSYEQYF. The DNA of the CDR3 is TGCAGCGTTGAAGATATAGCTAGCGGGTCCTACGAGCAGTACTTC.